Listed below are T cell receptor beta chains from one sample, sequenced in a study of cytomegalovirus exposure and HLA in healthy donors. Assay: immunoSEQ multiplex PCR; the TCRdb copy retains only in-frame clones and omits some. Here the sample spans about 190,000 clones, more than 75% being singletons. The specimen sequenced was PBMCs. These receptors were obtained from a woman in her thirties in good health and CMV-seropositive. CDR3s include the opening cysteine and the closing phenylalanine or tryptophan. The D gene is left open where the match is weak. Where a row states a size, it is once, few, many or the class of an expanded clone; other rows omit it.

CASSPPRGWENYSNQPQHF | TGTGCCAGCTCACCCCCGAGGGGGTGGGAGAACTATAGCAATCAGCCCCAGCATTTT | TRBJ1-5 | TRBV18 | . | .
CAISDPGGGSYEQYF | TGTGCCATCAGTGACCCGGGGGGAGGCTCCTACGAGCAGTACTTC | TRBJ2-7 | TRBV10-3 | TRBD2 | .
CATSPSRTGSGTQYF | TGTGCCACCAGCCCCAGCCGGACAGGTTCTGGGACCCAGTACTTC | TRBJ2-5 | TRBV15 | TRBD1 | .
CASSQDHIEGARSEQYF | TGCGCCAGCAGCCAAGATCACATCGAGGGGGCCCGCAGCGAGCAGTACTTC | TRBJ2-7 | TRBV4-1 | TRBD1 | .
CASSLAGTSGSYEQYF | TGTGCCAGCAGCTTAGCAGGGACTAGCGGGTCCTACGAGCAGTACTTC | TRBJ2-7 | TRBV7-9 | TRBD2 | .
CASNAGRADEKLFF | TGTGCCAGCAACGCCGGGCGGGCCGATGAAAAACTGTTTTTT | TRBJ1-4 | TRBV28 | . | .
CAIRRDRGSYEQYF | TGTGCCATCAGGAGGGACAGGGGCTCCTACGAGCAGTACTTC | TRBJ2-7 | TRBV10-3 | TRBD1 | .
CASSLELAGGRGDTQYF | TGCGCCAGCAGCTTGGAACTAGCGGGGGGGCGTGGAGATACGCAGTATTTT | TRBJ2-3 | TRBV5-1 | TRBD2 | .
CASSAGGTEAFF | TGTGCCAGCAGCGCCGGGGGGACTGAAGCTTTCTTT | TRBJ1-1 | TRBV9 | . | once
CASSQDWRSGRDEQYF | TGCGCCAGCAGCCAAGATTGGCGGAGCGGGAGGGATGAGCAGTACTTC | TRBJ2-7 | TRBV4-1 | TRBD2 | .
CAISESLMRPTDTQYF | TGTGCCATCAGTGAGTCATTAATGCGGCCCACAGATACGCAGTATTTT | TRBJ2-3 | TRBV10-3 | . | .
CSVPIAGVVDTQYF | TGCAGCGTTCCCATAGCGGGAGTCGTTGATACGCAGTATTTT | TRBJ2-3 | TRBV29-1 | TRBD2 | few
CASSLRTGGEADTQYF | TGTGCCAGCAGCCTCCGGACAGGGGGCGAAGCAGATACGCAGTATTTT | TRBJ2-3 | TRBV28 | TRBD1 | .
CASRFGQGVAPLHF | TGTGCCAGTAGATTCGGACAGGGTGTCGCACCCCTCCACTTT | TRBJ1-6 | TRBV19 | TRBD1 | few
CASSVYSTYNEQFF | TGTGCCAGCAGTGTGTACTCGACTTACAATGAGCAGTTCTTC | TRBJ2-1 | TRBV27 | . | .
CASSELGSGINNEQFF | TGTGCCAGCAGTGAACTGGGTTCGGGGATTAACAATGAGCAGTTCTTC | TRBJ2-1 | TRBV2 | . | .
CASSVGVQGSLEQFF | TGTGCCAGCAGCGTAGGGGTACAGGGGAGTCTTGAGCAGTTCTTC | TRBJ2-1 | TRBV9 | TRBD1 | .
CASSPPGFYGYTF | TGTGCCAGCTCCCCCCCAGGGTTCTATGGCTACACCTTC | TRBJ1-2 | TRBV18 | . | few
CASSFPRKRANYGYTF | TGTGCCAGCAGTTTCCCCAGGAAGAGAGCTAACTATGGCTACACCTTC | TRBJ1-2 | TRBV28 | . | .
CASRRDRGISDTQYF | TGCGCCAGCAGGAGGGACAGGGGAATATCAGATACGCAGTATTTT | TRBJ2-3 | TRBV5-1 | TRBD1 | .
CASSLTGGAGDTQYF | TGTGCCAGCAGCTTGACAGGGGGCGCAGGAGATACGCAGTATTTT | TRBJ2-3 | TRBV11-3 | TRBD1 | few
CASSYSNRDYEQYF | TGTGCCAGCAGTTACTCGAACAGAGACTACGAGCAGTACTTC | TRBJ2-7 | TRBV6-5 | . | .
CAWSVETGRNEQFF | TGTGCCTGGAGTGTTGAGACAGGGAGAAATGAGCAGTTCTTC | TRBJ2-1 | TRBV30 | TRBD1 | .
CASSAGQGNQPQHF | TGCGCCAGCAGCGCGGGACAGGGGAATCAGCCCCAGCATTTT | TRBJ1-5 | TRBV5-1 | TRBD1 | .
CASSPYTSGRGTGELFF | TGTGCCAGCAGCCCTTATACTAGCGGGAGGGGCACCGGGGAGCTGTTTTTT | TRBJ2-2 | TRBV7-3 | TRBD2 | .
CASSFEEAGAGGNTIYF | TGCGCCAGCAGCTTCGAAGAGGCAGGGGCAGGAGGAAACACCATATATTTT | TRBJ1-3 | TRBV5-1 | . | .
CASSLALALTDTQYF | TGTGCCAGCAGCTTAGCTTTAGCGCTCACAGATACGCAGTATTTT | TRBJ2-3 | TRBV11-2 | . | .
CASSPAGAGNTIYF | TGTGCCAGCAGCCCCGCGGGGGCCGGAAACACCATATATTTT | TRBJ1-3 | TRBV7-9 | . | .
CAIKPQGSGRSTDTQYF | TGTGCCATCAAGCCCCAGGGGTCGGGTCGGTCCACAGATACGCAGTATTTT | TRBJ2-3 | TRBV10-3 | . | once
CASSLGGRNTGELFF | TGTGCCAGCAGCTTAGGGGGGAGAAATACCGGGGAGCTGTTTTTT | TRBJ2-2 | TRBV7-3 | . | few
CASSLLAENIQYF | TGTGCCAGCAGCTTACTAGCGGAAAACATTCAGTACTTC | TRBJ2-4 | TRBV7-2 | TRBD2 | few
CAWGPREYEQYF | TGTGCCTGGGGTCCTAGGGAGTACGAGCAGTACTTC | TRBJ2-7 | TRBV30 | . | .